This T cell receptor (beta chain) was sequenced during a study of Graves' ophthalmopathy and Graves' hyperthyroidism. Germline CDR1 reads SNHLY; CDR2 reads FYNNEI. Between the trimmed V and J ends, which lost 1 base and 0 bases, there was a span of 10 bases. The CDR3 length is 16 residues. This clonotype was recorded at least ten times. Amplification of the TCR beta CDR3 regions used RNA transcripts (as template). The first round was an RT-PCR with HTBI primers, and the second round was a multiplex PCR. TCRdb ran MiXCR on the multiplex PCR reads and lists one entry per CDR3 protein. The sample lists under 350,000 distinct CDR3 sequences; 17% were seen once.

The V gene is TRBV2, the J gene TRBJ1-5, with D tentatively TRBD1 (6 bases). The sequence was obtained from an adult man with Graves' ophthalmopathy. The sample comprised peripheral blood. CDR3 nucleotide sequence: TGTGCCAGCAGTGAAGAAGGGGGGTATAGCAATCAGCCCCAGCATTTT. It yields the protein CASSEEGGYSNQPQHF.